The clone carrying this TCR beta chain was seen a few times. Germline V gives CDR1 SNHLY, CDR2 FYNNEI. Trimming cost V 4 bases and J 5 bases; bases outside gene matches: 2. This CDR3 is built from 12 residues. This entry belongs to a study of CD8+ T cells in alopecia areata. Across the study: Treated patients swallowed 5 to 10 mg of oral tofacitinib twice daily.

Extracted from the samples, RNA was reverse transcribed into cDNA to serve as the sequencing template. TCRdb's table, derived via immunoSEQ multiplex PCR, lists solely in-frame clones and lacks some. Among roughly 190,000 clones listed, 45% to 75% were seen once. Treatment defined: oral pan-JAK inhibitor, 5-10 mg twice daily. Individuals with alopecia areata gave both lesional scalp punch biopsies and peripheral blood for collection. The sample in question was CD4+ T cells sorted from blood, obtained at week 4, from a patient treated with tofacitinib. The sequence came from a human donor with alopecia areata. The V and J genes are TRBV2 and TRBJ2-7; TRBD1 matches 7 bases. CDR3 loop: CASSATGHEQYF. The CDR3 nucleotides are TGTGCCAGCAGTGCGACAGGGCACGAGCAGTACTTC.